The 11 T cell receptor beta chains below all came from one sample that was sequenced in a study of blood T cell repertoires in COVID-19. Data came from immunoSEQ multiplex PCR; TCRdb stores just in-frame clones and leaves some out. The table has 200,000 to 300,000 clones, about four fifths seen once; the top ten hold 4.7%. The sample taken for sequencing was peripheral blood. Receptors originate from a woman in her 70s with acute or convalescent COVID-19.

This chain joins TRBV25-1 and TRBJ1-4; D gene unclear. Trimming shortened V by 3 bases and J by 5 bases, and 7 bases separated the two germline ends. This CDR3 is 13 amino acids long. Germline CDR1 reads MGHDK; CDR2 reads SYGVNS. The DNA of the CDR3 is TGTGCCAGCAGTGAGGCAGGAAATGAAAAACTGTTTTTT. Protein sequence: CASSEAGNEKLFF.

CDR3 region: CASSPITAGTGGKQPQHF. CDR3 sequence (DNA): TGTGCCAGCTCACCCATAACGGCCGGGACAGGGGGAAAACAGCCCCAGCATTTT. The gene calls are TRBV18 and TRBJ1-5, with 11 bases that match TRBD1. Germline values: CDR1 KGHSH, CDR2 LQKENI. Trimming took 3 bases from V and 7 from J; bases not matched to a gene: 14. This CDR3 has 18 residues.

The chain uses TRBV7-2 and TRBJ1-2; D gene ambiguous. Germline V gene data show CDR1 as SGHTA and CDR2 as FQGNSA. Trimming took off 3 bases at V and 4 bases at J, with 9 bases between the two ends. This CDR3 has 13 amino acids. Written as DNA, the CDR3 is TGTGCCAGCAGCTTTCAAGGGAGCTATGGCTACACCTTC. Amino acids: CASSFQGSYGYTF.

This chain joins TRBV5-4 and TRBJ1-4, with a weak D call TRBD1 (6 bases). Germline CDR1 and CDR2: SGHNT and YYREEE (reference sequence). This CDR3 comprises 14 residues. The V end was cut by 3 bases, the J end by 4 bases, with 10 bases between. The CDR3 protein is CASSSTGVNEKLFF. The CDR3 DNA reads TGTGCCAGCAGCTCGACAGGAGTTAATGAAAAACTGTTTTTT.

The chain uses TRBV3-1 (or the pseudogene TRBV3-2) and TRBJ2-1, with TRBD2 matching 14 bases. Looked up from germline, CDR1 is LGHDT and CDR2 is YNNKEL (reference sequence). This CDR3 spans 18 amino acids. The V and J ends lost 2 bases and 8 bases, in that order; junction bases with no gene match: 11. CDR3 sequence: CASSQSRTSGGPIDEQFF. CDR3 nucleotides: TGTGCCAGCAGCCAATCGAGGACTAGCGGGGGGCCGATCGATGAGCAGTTCTTC.

As concerns this clone: The sample has other DNA sequences that encode this CDR3 too. This chain joins TRBV20-1 and TRBJ2-1; a possible D gene is TRBD2 (5 bases). The CDR3 is 10 residues long. The ends were cut back, 6 bases at V and 9 bases at J, with 9 bases in the middle. The germline CDR1 and CDR2 sequences are DFQATT and SNEGSKA (reference sequence). CDR3 nucleotides: TGCAGTGCCTCTCGGGGTGAGCAGTTCTTC. It is translated as CSASRGEQFF.

A note on this clone: This sample also contains other DNA sequences that code for the same CDR3. The chain employs TRBV7-2 and TRBJ2-5; 12 bases are shared with TRBD2. After removal of 7 bases from V and 0 bases from J, the junction contained 6 bases not matched to a gene. Germline CDR1 reads SGHTA; CDR2 reads FQGNSA. The CDR3 loop spans 16 amino acids. The CDR3 loop is CASTETSGGYQETQYF. The CDR3 DNA follows: TGTGCCAGCACCGAAACTAGCGGGGGGTACCAAGAGACCCAGTACTTC.

The chain links TRBV7-2 to TRBJ2-5; 8 bases fit TRBD2. Germline loops: CDR1 SGHTA, CDR2 FQGNSA. With V trimmed by 6 bases and J by 5 bases, 11 bases remained unmatched. The CDR3 is made up of 15 amino acids. CDR3 bases: TGTGCCAGCAGTGCAATAGCGGGGACGCGGGAGACCCAGTACTTC. This sequence encodes CASSAIAGTRETQYF.

This chain links TRBV4-3 with TRBJ1-1, with D maybe TRBD1 (6 bases). Germline V gene sequence: CDR1 LGHNA, CDR2 YSLEER. The CDR3 spans 14 residues. V was trimmed by 0 bases and J by 10 bases, leaving 15 bases between them. The DNA of the CDR3 is TGCGCCAGCAGCCAAGATACGCAGGGGTGGGGAGCTTTCTTT. Translation gives CASSQDTQGWGAFF.

CDR3 DNA sequence: TGTGCCTGGAGTGGCAGGGGGCTCACTGAAGCTTTCTTT. Translated: CAWSGRGLTEAFF. The V and J genes are TRBV30 and TRBJ1-1; 8 positions agree with TRBD1. The V and J ends lost 1 base and 4 bases, in that order; junction bases with no gene match: 2. This CDR3 contains 13 residues. Germline assignment: CDR1 GTSNPN and CDR2 SVGIG (reference sequence).

For the CDR3, the DNA is TGTGCCAGCAGCTTTAGTTCCTCGACCGGGGAGCTGTTTTTT. Protein product: CASSFSSSTGELFF. The chain uses TRBV5-5 and TRBJ2-2; D is undetermined. CDR3 size: 14 residues. CDR1 and CDR2 (germline): SGHKS, YYEKEE (reference sequence). V lost 2 bases to trimming and J lost 5 bases, with 10 bases between them.